A selection of T cell receptor beta chains follows, all from one sample in a study of T-cell reconstitution after alpha-beta-depleted transplantation in children. TCRdb re-called the PCR reads through MiXCR, storing one row per CDR3 protein. The top ten hold approximately 2.4% of the sample, which has just over 70,000 distinct CDR3 sequences, roughly 6.6% seen once. The material sequenced was PBMCs from the stem cell graft donor, taken from the stem cell graft. The source is a human donor who donated a stem cell graft to a child with acute lymphoblastic leukemia. CDR3s include the opening cysteine and the closing phenylalanine or tryptophan. Fields, in order: J gene, clone size, V gene, CDR3 protein. Only some rows state a clone size, as once, few, many or a class for expanded clones.

J gene: TRBJ2-2; clone size: many; V gene: TRBV7-3; CDR3 protein: CASSFTGTNTGELFF
J gene: TRBJ2-5; clone size: .; V gene: TRBV4-1; CDR3 protein: CASSQPGRQETQYF
J gene: TRBJ2-7; clone size: many; V gene: TRBV5-1; CDR3 protein: CASTRSPRVGEQYF
J gene: TRBJ2-5; clone size: few; V gene: TRBV20-1; CDR3 protein: CSARFPGETQYF
J gene: TRBJ2-7; clone size: many; V gene: TRBV9; CDR3 protein: CASSAKLQGSEQYF
J gene: TRBJ2-7; clone size: few; V gene: TRBV6-5; CDR3 protein: CASSYSLKSGPGEEQYF
J gene: TRBJ1-2; clone size: .; V gene: TRBV7-9; CDR3 protein: CASSGIGDTF
J gene: TRBJ1-1; clone size: many; V gene: TRBV4-1; CDR3 protein: CASSQDQENTEAFF
J gene: TRBJ2-5; clone size: many; V gene: TRBV27; CDR3 protein: CASSPSYQETQYF
J gene: TRBJ2-7; clone size: many; V gene: TRBV5-1; CDR3 protein: CASSLSANEQYF
J gene: TRBJ2-1; clone size: .; V gene: TRBV5-1; CDR3 protein: CASSKETSGAYNEQFF
J gene: TRBJ1-4; clone size: many; V gene: TRBV5-1; CDR3 protein: CASSQIPGQDATNEKLFF
J gene: TRBJ1-5; clone size: few; V gene: TRBV10-3; CDR3 protein: CAISEGQGGGLGNQPQHF
J gene: TRBJ1-5; clone size: many; V gene: TRBV3-1; CDR3 protein: CASSQDWRGGNQPQHF